The sequence of this TCR beta chain was determined in a study of T-cell reconstitution after alpha-beta-depleted transplantation in children. Broader study findings: Hyperexpanded clones declined; after one year, newly produced T cells mostly supplied diversity. Recipient T cells and thymic progenitors that survived were the source of the high TCRbeta diversity seen at day 60 in some patients. Several hundred expanded graft clones reportedly were the source of alpha-beta T cells about two months after transplant.

This clonotype was counted only a few times. Its antigen remains unknown. Germline V CDR1 and CDR2: SGHTA, FQGNSA. This CDR3 is 14 amino acids long. V dropped 4 bases and J dropped 4 bases, with 11 bases sitting between them. TCRbeta library preparation incorporated unique molecular identifiers. TCRdb passed the PCR reads through MiXCR, listing each CDR3 protein once. The sample carries more than 200,000 distinct CDR3 sequences, around 7.7% recorded once. The chain recombines TRBV7-2 with TRBJ1-5, with D maybe TRBD1 (6 bases). The clonotype comes from a male patient under 10 years old who had a stem cell transplant for acute myeloid leukemia, so the T cells may come from the graft donor. Sequenced here: PBMCs, mostly from graft donor cells, sampled 360 days after TCRalphabeta/CD19-depleted stem cell transplant. CDR3 residues: CASSSQGGNQPQHF. CDR3 nucleotides: TGTGCCAGCAGCTCACAGGGAGGAAATCAGCCCCAGCATTTT.